This T cell receptor beta chain was profiled in a study of T cell changes during pregnancy in multiple sclerosis. Assay: immunoSEQ multiplex PCR; the TCRdb copy retains only in-frame clones and omits some. The table includes tens of thousands of clones, about 93% detected once. This clone has a single count. CDR3 length: 16 residues. Per germline, CDR1 SGHDT and CDR2 YYEEEE. V was pared by 4 bases and J by 2 bases, with 9 bases of the junction left unmatched. The chain is built from TRBV5-6 and TRBJ2-3; 8 positions match TRBD2. The sequencing used peripheral blood, collected in the third trimester of pregnancy. The sequence was obtained from a female donor in good health, enrolled as a control in a pregnancy study. CDR3 sequence (DNA): TGTGCCAGCAGCCGGCTGGGTAGCGGGGACACAGATACGCAGTATTTT. Its protein is CASSRLGSGDTDTQYF. The full variable domain, in which reference TRBV5-6 and TRBJ2-3 provide the parts outside the CDR3, is DAGVTQSPTHLIKTRGQQVTLRCSPKSGHDTVSWYQQALGQGPQFIFQYYEEEERQRGNFPDRFSGHQFPNYSSELNVNALLLGDSALYLCASSRLGSGDTDTQYFGPGTRLTVL.